These 22 T cell receptor beta chains originate from one sample sequenced in a study of cytomegalovirus exposure and HLA in healthy donors. Libraries were prepared by immunoSEQ multiplex PCR; TCRdb keeps only in-frame clonotypes and omits some of them. The repertoire holds approximately 200,000 clones, with 70% to 85% as singletons. The sample was PBMCs. These receptor sequences come from a woman younger than 45 in good health and CMV-seropositive.

The chain is built from TRBV9 and TRBJ2-2; D gene ambiguous. CDR1 and CDR2 from the germline V gene are SGDLS and YYNGEE. The CDR3 length is 15 residues. V was shortened by 0 bases and J by 7 bases, with 13 bases between the two germline ends. The chain's CDR3 is CASSVGNSYGGELFF. DNA of the CDR3: TGTGCCAGCAGCGTAGGTAATAGCTATGGCGGGGAGCTGTTTTTT.

The chain joins TRBV7-3 to TRBJ2-5; 14 bases are a match to TRBD2. CDR1 and CDR2 (germline): SGHTA, FQGTGA. Trimming removed 3 bases from V and 3 bases from J; junction bases left unmatched: 0. The CDR3 has 15 amino acids. The CDR3 DNA follows: TGTGCCAGCAGCTTGACTAGCGGGAGGGAAGAGACCCAGTACTTC. Residues: CASSLTSGREETQYF. Together with reference TRBV7-3 and TRBJ2-5, the CDR3 gives the full variable domain: GAGVSQTPSNKVTEKGKYVELRCDPISGHTALYWYRQSLGQGPEFLIYFQGTGAADDSGLPNDRFFAVRPEGSVSTLKIQRTERGDSAVYLCASSLTSGREETQYFGPGTRLLVL.

This sequence joins TRBV6-6 and TRBJ2-2, with TRBD1 matching 7 bases. V shed 6 bases, J shed 6 bases, and the junction held 10 bases outside the gene matches. The CDR3 extends over 15 amino acids. The germline V gene encodes CDR1 MNHNY and CDR2 SVGAGI (reference sequence). The CDR3 spells CASRLGQGVAGELFF. The CDR3 nucleotides are TGTGCCAGCAGACTCGGGCAGGGGGTAGCCGGGGAGCTGTTTTTT.

The rearrangement joins TRBV25-1 to TRBJ1-1, with 7 nucleotides matching TRBD1. V trimming: 4 bases; J trimming: 9 bases; junction bases outside the gene matches: 5. Germline V gene data show CDR1 as MGHDK and CDR2 as SYGVNS. The CDR3 loop spans 12 amino acids. The CDR3 sequence is CASSGIQGKAFF. DNA for the CDR3: TGTGCCAGCAGTGGGATACAGGGGAAAGCTTTCTTT.

This clone was counted a few times. The chain carries TRBV29-1 and TRBJ1-1; no clear D. Between the trimmed V and J ends, which lost 7 bases and 4 bases, there was a span of 13 bases. From germline, CDR1 is SQVTM and CDR2 ANQGSEA. The CDR3 contains 12 residues. CDR3 region: CSGKREVTEAFF. The CDR3, as DNA: TGCAGCGGGAAAAGGGAGGTCACTGAAGCTTTCTTT.

J is TRBJ2-7 and V is TRBV4-1, with D maybe TRBD1 (6 bases). Germline V gene data show CDR1 as MGHRA and CDR2 as YSYEKL. The CDR3 contains 15 residues. V lost 0 bases, J lost 2 bases, and 11 bases lay in between. CDR3: CASSQERDTTYEQYF. The CDR3 nucleotides read TGCGCCAGCAGCCAAGAACGGGACACAACCTACGAGCAGTACTTC.

The rearrangement uses TRBV6-5 and TRBJ1-2, with D perhaps TRBD1 (5 bases). Germline values: CDR1 MNHEY, CDR2 SVGAGI. The CDR3 extends over 14 amino acids. V lost 5 bases, J lost 5 bases, and 15 bases lay in between. DNA for the CDR3: TGTGCCAGCAGTCAGGGCCGGATTGGGTATGGCTACACCTTC. It encodes CASSQGRIGYGYTF.

This clone showed up just once. V and J are TRBV29-1 and TRBJ2-1, with 7 bases lining up with TRBD2. V was pared by 4 bases and J by 3 bases, with 9 bases of the junction left unmatched. Germline V lookup: CDR1 SQVTM, CDR2 ANQGSEA. This CDR3 comprises 15 residues. The CDR3 is CSVAESGANYNEQFF. The CDR3 DNA is TGCAGCGTTGCAGAAAGCGGGGCTAACTACAATGAGCAGTTCTTC.

This chain links TRBV19 with TRBJ1-2; 7 bases match TRBD1. The CDR3 loop spans 12 amino acids. CDR1 and CDR2 (germline): LNHDA, SQIVND (reference sequence). J was trimmed by 6 bases and V by 7 bases; bases with no gene match: 5. CDR3 loop: CASNTQGDGYTF. In DNA, the CDR3 is TGTGCCAGTAACACCCAGGGGGATGGCTACACCTTC.

The CDR3 is CASSLASGDYEQYF. DNA for the CDR3: TGCGCCAGCAGCTTGGCTAGCGGGGACTACGAGCAGTACTTC. This rearrangement joins TRBV5-1 to TRBJ2-7; 9 nucleotides line up with TRBD2. CDR1 is SGHRS, CDR2 YFSETQ, per germline. This CDR3 has 14 residues. Trimming at V came to 0 bases and at J to 3 bases, leaving 1 base not matched to a gene.

A few counts support this clone. The V and J genes are TRBV6-5 and TRBJ1-2; D is possibly TRBD1 (6 bases). CDR1 is MNHEY, CDR2 SVGAGI, per germline. CDR3 length: 11 amino acids. V was cut by 6 bases and J by 8 bases, with 10 bases left in between. The CDR3 DNA is TGTGCCAGCAGGAACAGGGTCGGCTACACCTTC. Amino acid sequence: CASRNRVGYTF.

This clone was detected once. The J gene is TRBJ1-2, the V gene TRBV6-1, with 8 bases matching TRBD1. Germline V gives CDR1 MNHNS, CDR2 SASEGT. The CDR3 is 12 amino acids. V lost 7 bases and J lost 9; bases outside the gene matches: 7. The DNA for the CDR3 is TGTGCCAGCAACGACAGGGGATGGAGCTACACCTTC. It codes for CASNDRGWSYTF.

The chain links TRBV5-1 to TRBJ1-2, with 9 bases matching TRBD1. The CDR3 spans 14 residues. Unmatched junction bases numbered 8, after V lost 4 bases and J lost 7 bases. Germline CDR1 is SGHRS and CDR2 is YFSETQ. The chain's CDR3 is CASSTTGGGGGYTF. As DNA, the CDR3 is TGCGCCAGCAGCACCACAGGGGGCGGTGGTGGCTACACCTTC.

The chain couples TRBV5-1 to TRBJ2-1; the match to TRBD2 covers 10 bases. This CDR3 is 15 amino acids long. The J segment lost 8 bases and the V segment lost 4 bases, leaving 9 bases of the junction unmatched. Germline V CDR1 and CDR2: SGHRS, YFSETQ. CDR3 amino acids: CASSASSGRGDEQFF. The CDR3 DNA follows: TGCGCCAGCAGCGCCTCTAGCGGGAGAGGGGATGAGCAGTTCTTC.

V is TRBV27 and J is TRBJ1-1; possibly TRBD1 for D (6 bases). Trimming stripped 6 bases from V and 3 bases from J, with 23 bases between. Looked up from germline, CDR1 is MNHEY and CDR2 is SMNVEV (reference sequence). The CDR3 loop spans 17 amino acids. The CDR3 spells CASRVTGGIVVDTEAFF. The CDR3 DNA sequence: TGTGCCAGCAGGGTGACGGGGGGCATTGTGGTGGACACTGAAGCTTTCTTT.

The CDR3 DNA reads TGTGCCAGTAGTATGTCGCGATGGGGCAGGGGGAACACTGAAGCTTTCTTT. The encoded protein is CASSMSRWGRGNTEAFF. The chain joins TRBV19 to TRBJ1-1, with D tentatively TRBD1 (6 bases). Trimming pared 3 bases from V and 1 base from J, leaving 18 bases between. The CDR3 contains 17 residues. Germline V gene lookup returns CDR1 LNHDA and CDR2 SQIVND (reference sequence).

This clone was detected once. The V call is TRBV29-1, the J call TRBJ2-3; D is perhaps TRBD2 (5 bases). V was trimmed by 2 bases and J by 4 bases, leaving 13 bases between them. Germline CDR1 SQVTM, CDR2 ANQGSEA. The CDR3 covers 14 residues. This CDR3 is CSVEPGGAADTQYF. The DNA for the CDR3 is TGCAGCGTTGAACCCGGAGGCGCAGCAGATACGCAGTATTTT.

J is TRBJ1-2 and V is TRBV6-5; D uncertain. Germline values: CDR1 MNHEY, CDR2 SVGAGI. Deletions cut 1 base from V and 0 bases from J, with 9 bases between. This CDR3 is 15 amino acids long. The DNA of the CDR3 is TGTGCCAGCAGTTACTTCAGAGGGACTAACTATGGCTACACCTTC. Translating gives CASSYFRGTNYGYTF.

The V call is TRBV30, the J call TRBJ2-7; 8 bases are shared with TRBD1. The CDR3 spans 14 residues. With 5 bases clipped from V and 3 bases from J, the junction kept 9 bases outside the gene matches. Germline V gene data show CDR1 as GTSNPN and CDR2 as SVGIG (reference sequence). Here the CDR3 reads CAWDTGTGVYEQYF. The CDR3 DNA sequence: TGTGCCTGGGATACCGGGACAGGAGTCTACGAGCAGTACTTC.

The genes are TRBV19 and TRBJ1-5; D is uncertain. V lost 5 bases, J lost 2 bases, and 13 bases lay in between. CDR1 is LNHDA and CDR2 is SQIVND in the germline V gene (reference sequence). The CDR3 extends over 15 amino acids. The CDR3 protein is CASSLRVTGNQPQHF. The CDR3 region has the DNA TGTGCCAGTAGTCTACGGGTAACGGGCAATCAGCCCCAGCATTTT.

The rearrangement joins TRBV11-2 to TRBJ1-1; D not resolved. With 8 bases removed from V and 0 bases from J, the gap between germline ends came to 7 bases. The CDR3 length is 12 residues. The germline V gene has CDR1 SGHAT and CDR2 FQNNGV. The CDR3 is CASAGMNTEAFF. CDR3 in DNA: TGTGCCAGCGCCGGGATGAACACTGAAGCTTTCTTT.

This clone was recorded a few times. A junction end diverges from the germline sequence, so it may reflect a read error. V and J are TRBV7-7 and TRBJ2-1, with 8 bases lining up with TRBD1. The CDR3 runs 15 residues. Germline CDR1 and CDR2: SSHAT and FNYEAQ (reference sequence). The chain's CDR3 is CASSPTGDPYNEQFF. The CDR3 coding sequence is TGTGCTAGCAGTCCGACAGGGGACCCCTACAATGAGCAGTTCTTC.